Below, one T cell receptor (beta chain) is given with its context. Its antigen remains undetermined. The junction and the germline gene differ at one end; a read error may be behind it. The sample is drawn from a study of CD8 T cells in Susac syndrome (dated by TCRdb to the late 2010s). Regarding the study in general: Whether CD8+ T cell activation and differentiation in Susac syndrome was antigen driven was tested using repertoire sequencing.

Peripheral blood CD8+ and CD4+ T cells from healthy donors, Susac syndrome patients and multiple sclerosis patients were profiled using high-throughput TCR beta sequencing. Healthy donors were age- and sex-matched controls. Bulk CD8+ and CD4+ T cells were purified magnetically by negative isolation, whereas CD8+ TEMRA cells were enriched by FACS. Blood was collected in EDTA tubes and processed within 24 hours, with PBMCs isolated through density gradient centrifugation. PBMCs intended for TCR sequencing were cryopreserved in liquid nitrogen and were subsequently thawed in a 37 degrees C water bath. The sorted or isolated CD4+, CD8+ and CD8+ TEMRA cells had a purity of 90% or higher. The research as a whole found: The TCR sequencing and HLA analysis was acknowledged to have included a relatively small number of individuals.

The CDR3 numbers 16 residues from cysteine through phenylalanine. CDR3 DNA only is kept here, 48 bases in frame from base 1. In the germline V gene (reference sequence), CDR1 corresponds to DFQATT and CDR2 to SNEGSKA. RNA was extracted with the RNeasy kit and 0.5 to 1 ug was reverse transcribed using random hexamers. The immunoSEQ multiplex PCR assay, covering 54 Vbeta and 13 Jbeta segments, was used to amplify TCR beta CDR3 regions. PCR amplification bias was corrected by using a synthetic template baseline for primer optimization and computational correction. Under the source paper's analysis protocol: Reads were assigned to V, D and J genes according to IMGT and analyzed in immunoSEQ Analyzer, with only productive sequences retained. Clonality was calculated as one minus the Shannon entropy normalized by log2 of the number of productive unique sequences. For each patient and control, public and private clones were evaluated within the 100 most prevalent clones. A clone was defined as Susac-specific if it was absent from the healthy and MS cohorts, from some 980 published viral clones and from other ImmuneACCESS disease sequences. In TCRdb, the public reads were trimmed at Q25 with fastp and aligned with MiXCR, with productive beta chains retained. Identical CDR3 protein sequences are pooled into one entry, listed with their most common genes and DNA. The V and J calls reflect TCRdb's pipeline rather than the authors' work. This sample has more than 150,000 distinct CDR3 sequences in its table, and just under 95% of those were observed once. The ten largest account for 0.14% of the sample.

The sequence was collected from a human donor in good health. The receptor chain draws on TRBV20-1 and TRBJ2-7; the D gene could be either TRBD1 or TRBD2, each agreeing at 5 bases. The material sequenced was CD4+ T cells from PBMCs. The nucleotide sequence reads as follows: TGCAGTGCCAGAGGGGTGTCCGGGGCCCCCTCCTACGAGCAGTACTTC. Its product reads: CSARGVSGAPSYEQYF.